The 25 T cell receptor beta chains in this list originate from one sample, sequenced in a study of shared clonotypes between healthy human individuals (dated by TCRdb to the early 2020s). The protocol used for the library was the immunoSEQ multiplex PCR assay. TCRdb holds this immuneACCESS table with in-frame rearrangements only. Some clones are missing; in checked studies, unresolved V genes explain under half, and the rest has no known cause. The sample yields about 1.1 million clones; about 72% were counted once. The top ten hold about 0.89% of the sample. The sample comprised memory CD4+ T cells from PBMCs. This specimen's cell subset or site label, per the study, means: CD45RA-negative fraction. The receptor set was obtained from a young man in good health. Some clones in this sample may be carry-over from other donors' samples.

This rearrangement joins TRBV5-6 to TRBJ2-1; no firm D call. The CDR3 loop spans 16 amino acids. V lost 1 base and J lost 4, with 15 bases in between. Germline values: CDR1 SGHDT, CDR2 YYEEEE. CDR3 DNA sequence: TGTGCCAGCAGCTTGAAACGGAGCTCACTTTACAATGAGCAGTTCTTC. Its protein product is CASSLKRSSLYNEQFF.

The genes are TRBV7-3 and TRBJ2-1; 10 bases line up with TRBD2. The V and J ends lost 5 bases and 5 bases, in that order; junction bases with no gene match: 15. Germline-derived CDR1 and CDR2 are SGHTA and FQGTGA. This CDR3 region has 18 residues. The CDR3, as DNA: TGTGCCAGCAGCCCCCTAGCGGGAGTTTATTCCGGTGACAATGAGCAGTTCTTC. It codes for CASSPLAGVYSGDNEQFF.

DNA for the CDR3: TGTGCCAGCTCCCCGACAGCTGATAATGAAAAACTGTTTTTT. It encodes CASSPTADNEKLFF. This chain links TRBV18 with TRBJ1-4; D possibly corresponds to TRBD1 (5 bases). Germline V CDR1 and CDR2: KGHSH, LQKENI. Trimming took 6 bases from V and 4 from J, leaving 12 bases between them. The CDR3 is 14 amino acids.

There are many counts of this clone. The chain recombines TRBV5-1 with TRBJ2-3, with 10 bases that match TRBD1. The CDR3 sequence is 15 residues long. J gave up 4 bases and V 3 bases, and 5 bases lay outside the gene matches. Germline V gene lookup returns CDR1 SGHRS and CDR2 YFSETQ. Written as DNA, the CDR3 is TGCGCCAGCAGCTGGGGCGGACAGGGGGCAGATACGCAGTATTTT. Its translation is CASSWGGQGADTQYF. The full variable domain, completed using reference TRBV5-1 and TRBJ2-3, is KAGVTQTPRYLIKTRGQQVTLSCSPISGHRSVSWYQQTPGQGLQFLFEYFSETQRNKGNFPGRFSGRQFSNSRSEMNVSTLELGDSALYLCASSWGGQGADTQYFGPGTRLTVL.

The rearrangement joins TRBV7-9 to TRBJ1-2; D is uncertain. The CDR3 sequence is 15 residues long. The V gene's germline CDR1 is SEHNR and CDR2 FQNEAQ (reference sequence). Trimming left V 1 base short and J 3 bases short, with 12 bases between. For the CDR3, the DNA is TGTGCCAGCAGCTTAGAGGGCAGGAAGTACTATGGCTACACCTTC. This translates into CASSLEGRKYYGYTF.

The J gene is TRBJ2-2, the V gene TRBV5-4; D possibly corresponds to TRBD2 (6 bases). The germline gives CDR1 SGHNT, CDR2 YYREEE (reference sequence). The CDR3 is 14 amino acids. Trimming removed 10 bases from V and 6 bases from J, with 19 bases in between. Here the CDR3 DNA reads TGTGCCCTTCGGACTAATTACGATTCCGGGGAGCTGTTTTTT. Encoded protein: CALRTNYDSGELFF.

This clone was detected a few times. The gene calls are TRBV29-1 and TRBJ1-1, with a tentative D call TRBD1 (6 bases). This CDR3 contains 12 residues. Trimming left V 7 bases short and J 3 bases short, with 12 bases between. Germline V gene lookup returns CDR1 SQVTM and CDR2 ANQGSEA. CDR3 coding DNA: TGCAGCGCAATGGACAGTGACACTGAAGCTTTCTTT. Protein product: CSAMDSDTEAFF.

The V and J genes are TRBV25-1 and TRBJ1-1; possible D gene TRBD1, 6 bases. The CDR3 runs 16 residues. V was trimmed by 7 bases and J by 0 bases, leaving 18 bases between them. From germline, CDR1 is MGHDK and CDR2 SYGVNS. The CDR3 region is CASTDTGRGMNTEAFF. The CDR3 nucleotides are TGTGCCAGCACCGATACAGGGCGGGGGATGAACACTGAAGCTTTCTTT.

J is TRBJ2-5 and V is TRBV27, with 14 bases aligning to TRBD2. Trimming took 4 bases from V and 2 from J; bases not matched to a gene: 9. Germline V CDR1 and CDR2: MNHEY, SMNVEV (reference sequence). The CDR3 contains 18 residues. The CDR3 nucleotides are TGTGCCAGCAGTTCCGGGACTAGCGGGAGCCTTAGGCAAGAGACCCAGTACTTC. It codes for CASSSGTSGSLRQETQYF.

The chain has TRBV9 and TRBJ2-7; D is perhaps TRBD1 (5 bases). V dropped 2 bases and J dropped 3 bases, with 15 bases sitting between them. Germline CDR1 is SGDLS and CDR2 is YYNGEE. The CDR3 loop spans 15 amino acids. The CDR3 here is CASSVHRLGFYEQYF. The DNA for the CDR3 is TGTGCCAGCAGCGTTCACAGGTTAGGCTTCTACGAGCAGTACTTC.

The V gene is TRBV29-1, the J gene TRBJ2-5; D is ambiguous. Near its end, the DNA agrees better with TRBJ2-7, so the J call may be wrong. There are 14 residues in the CDR3. Germline-derived CDR1 and CDR2 are SQVTM and ANQGSEA. The CDR3 here is CSVVGDTASYEQYF. The CDR3 bases are TGCAGCGTTGTAGGCGACACAGCCTCCTACGAGCAGTACTTC.

A single count supports this clone. The chain employs TRBV28 and TRBJ1-3, with D unclear. The CDR3 is 13 amino acids. V shed 6 bases and J shed 0 bases, with 6 bases lying between them. Germline lookup yields CDR1 MDHEN and CDR2 SYDVKM. In DNA, the CDR3 is TGTGCCAGCAGCGTGGTCTCTGGAAACACCATATATTTT. It encodes CASSVVSGNTIYF.

J is TRBJ2-3 and V is TRBV18; TRBD2 matches at 9 bases. The CDR3 runs to 16 residues. Germline CDR1 and CDR2: KGHSH and LQKENI. The ends lost 6 bases at V and 4 bases at J; junction bases unmatched: 11. CDR3 protein: CASSTFSGGLSDTQYF. The CDR3 DNA reads TGTGCCAGCTCGACCTTTAGCGGGGGACTCTCAGATACGCAGTATTTT.

This rearrangement joins TRBV2 to TRBJ2-2; weak D call: TRBD2 (6 bases). Germline loops: CDR1 SNHLY, CDR2 FYNNEI. Trimming cost V 7 bases and J 3 bases, with 12 bases left between them. The CDR3 has 14 residues. CDR3: CASTGGLDTGELFF. CDR3 nucleotide sequence: TGTGCCAGCACTGGAGGGTTGGACACCGGGGAGCTGTTTTTT.

Many counts were recorded for this clone. V and J are TRBV6-1 and TRBJ2-1; D is ambiguous. There are 11 residues in the CDR3. Deletions cut 5 bases from V and 5 bases from J, with 4 bases between. Germline lookup yields CDR1 MNHNS and CDR2 SASEGT. CDR3 DNA sequence: TGTGCCAGCAGTTATCACAATGAGCAGTTCTTC. Translating gives CASSYHNEQFF.

As concerns this clone: This is likely an artifact of a read error, given a far larger clone one base away. Other nucleotide sequences in the sample specify the same CDR3. The gene calls are TRBV6-1 and TRBJ1-1, with TRBD1 as a possible D gene (5 bases). The CDR3 length is 14 residues. Germline V gene sequence: CDR1 MNHNS, CDR2 SASEGT. CDR3 sequence reads: CASSEVTGVAEAFF. The CDR3 bases are TGCGCCAGCAGTGAAGTGACGGGGGTAGCTGAAGCTTTCTTT.

This clone has more than one count but fewer than ten. This rearrangement joins TRBV6-5 to TRBJ2-5, with 7 bases that match TRBD1. Germline CDR1 is MNHEY and CDR2 is SVGAGI. This CDR3 region has 13 residues. J was trimmed by 2 bases and V by 6 bases; bases with no gene match: 3. The DNA of the CDR3 is TGTGCCAGCAGGCCCAGGGGGCAAGAGACCCAGTACTTC. Translation: CASRPRGQETQYF.

The V and J genes are TRBV6-5 and TRBJ2-5, with D perhaps matching TRBD2 (5 bases). This CDR3 spans 15 amino acids. Between the trimmed V and J ends, which lost 5 bases and 5 bases, there was a span of 18 bases. Per the germline V gene, CDR1 is MNHEY and CDR2 is SVGAGI. The CDR3 loop reads CASSKGSHWEETQYF. The CDR3 DNA follows: TGTGCCAGCAGTAAAGGGTCACACTGGGAGGAGACCCAGTACTTC.

The chain is built from TRBV7-8 and TRBJ2-7; 8 bases line up with TRBD2. The CDR3 sequence is 16 residues long. Looked up from germline, CDR1 is SGHVS and CDR2 is FQNEAQ. The V segment lost 5 bases and the J segment 6 bases; nucleotides outside the gene matches: 15. CDR3 DNA: TGTGCCAGCAGCCCGGATCCCGGGACTAGAAAAGGCGAGCAGTACTTC. Its translation: CASSPDPGTRKGEQYF.

This clone appeared a single time. The same CDR3 is also encoded by other DNA sequences in this sample. The rearrangement links TRBV7-3 to TRBJ1-1; 9 nucleotides align to TRBD1. The J segment lost 3 bases and the V segment lost 2 bases, leaving 4 bases of the junction unmatched. This CDR3 is 15 amino acids long. CDR1 is SGHTA and CDR2 is FQGTGA in the germline V gene. The CDR3 DNA reads as TGTGCCAGCAGCTTAGGGACAGGGTGGGACACTGAAGCTTTCTTT. Translation gives CASSLGTGWDTEAFF. Based on the CDR3 plus reference TRBV7-3 and TRBJ1-1, the full variable domain is GAGVSQTPSNKVTEKGKYVELRCDPISGHTALYWYRQSLGQGPEFLIYFQGTGAADDSGLPNDRFFAVRPEGSVSTLKIQRTERGDSAVYLCASSLGTGWDTEAFFGQGTRLTVV.

This clone came up many times. The chain carries TRBV2 and TRBJ2-2; weak D call: TRBD1 (6 bases). V was shortened by 6 bases and J by 7 bases, with 21 bases between the two germline ends. CDR1 and CDR2 from the germline V gene are SNHLY and FYNNEI. The CDR3 extends over 16 amino acids. The CDR3 sequence is CASSGKQGRAGGELFF. The DNA of the CDR3 is TGTGCCAGCAGCGGGAAACAGGGTCGGGCAGGCGGGGAGCTGTTTTTT. Together with reference TRBV2 and TRBJ2-2, the CDR3 gives the full variable domain: EPEVTQTPSHQVTQMGQEVILRCVPISNHLYFYWYRQILGQKVEFLVSFYNNEISEKSEIFDDQFSVERPDGSNFTLKIRSTKLEDSAMYFCASSGKQGRAGGELFFGEGSRLTVL.

This chain links TRBV16 with TRBJ2-3; 9 positions agree with TRBD2. CDR1 and CDR2 from the germline V gene are KGHSY and FQNENV. Germline trimming cut 6 bases from V and 2 bases from J; bases unmatched to any gene: 9. The CDR3 runs to 16 residues. The DNA for the CDR3 is TGTGCCAGCAGTGGCGATAGCGGGAGATCCACAGATACGCAGTATTTT. Translating gives CASSGDSGRSTDTQYF.

The chain carries TRBV2 and TRBJ1-4, with D uncertain. The germline V gene has CDR1 SNHLY and CDR2 FYNNEI. V lost 8 bases and J 5 bases, leaving 9 bases between the germline ends. This CDR3 contains 12 residues. This CDR3 reads CASGQMNEKLFF. The CDR3, as DNA: TGTGCCAGCGGGCAGATGAATGAAAAACTGTTTTTT.

Comments on this clone: Other DNA sequences from this sample encode an identical CDR3 as well. V and J are TRBV5-1 and TRBJ1-2, with D perhaps TRBD1 (5 bases). Deletions cut 4 bases from V and 3 bases from J, with 10 bases between. This CDR3 is built from 13 residues. Germline CDR1 reads SGHRS; CDR2 reads YFSETQ. This CDR3 is CASSGTGDYGYTF. DNA for the CDR3: TGCGCCAGCAGCGGGACCGGTGACTATGGCTACACCTTC.

V and J are TRBV30 and TRBJ1-4; a weak D match, TRBD1 (6 bases). From germline, CDR1 is GTSNPN and CDR2 SVGIG (reference sequence). The length of the CDR3 is 14 residues. V was cut by 0 bases and J by 4 bases, with 9 bases left in between. CDR3 sequence: CAWSVTRGNEKLFF. The CDR3 DNA reads as TGTGCCTGGAGTGTAACCAGGGGTAATGAAAAACTGTTTTTT.